This T cell receptor beta chain was identified in a study of PD-L1 blockade in urothelial cancer. Specified time point: peripheral blood 6 weeks after treatment start. This CDR3 comprises 14 residues. The junction had 4 bases not matched to a gene; V was cut back by 5 bases and J by 5 bases. The germline gives CDR1 MNHEY, CDR2 SVGAGI. Using immunoSEQ multiplex PCR, the repertoire was profiled, and TCRdb retains in-frame clones only, with some absent. The sample includes 35,000 to 45,000 clones, around 84% of them seen just once. This material consisted of PBMCs, taken around atezolizumab (anti-PD-L1) treatment. The genes are TRBV6-5 and TRBJ2-3; 10 nucleotides agree with TRBD1. This TCR came from a man in his sixties or seventies with urothelial cancer. For the CDR3, the DNA is TGTGCCAGCAGTCGGACAGGGGGAAAAGATACGCAGTATTTT. Its translation is CASSRTGGKDTQYF.